This T cell receptor (beta chain) originates from a study of shared T cell receptors in the human thymus. Generated by immunoSEQ multiplex PCR, the TCRdb table keeps only in-frame clones and is missing some. The table has 500,000 to 550,000 clones, approximately 80% seen once. This CDR3 has 21 amino acids. These data were also reused for a study on human thymus T cells. As reported in that work: The people who donated were healthy Finnish babies having corrective surgery for congenital heart defects. It was from resections taken during corrective heart surgery that the thymus tissue came.

This TCR came from a boy younger than two with a congenital heart defect. Sequenced sample: thymocytes. The V gene is TRBV21-1, the J gene TRBJ2-3; the table's TRBD1 call for D was not verified on the DNA. TRBV21-1 is listed as a pseudogene. CDR3 coding DNA: TGTGCCAGCAGCAAATCACACCTCAAAACCGTACCGGGACAGGGGGCAGATACGCAGTATTTT. Translated: CASSKSHLKTVPGQGADTQYF.